The 24 T cell receptor beta chains reported below all come from one sample, sequenced in a study of cytomegalovirus exposure and HLA in healthy donors. Method: immunoSEQ multiplex PCR; TCRdb's copy keeps in-frame clones and lacks some. The repertoire holds roughly 58,000 clones, more than 80% seen once, with roughly 3% in the top ten. The sample comprised PBMCs. The receptor source for this set is a man younger than 35 in good health and CMV-seronegative.

J is TRBJ2-5 and V is TRBV13; TRBD2 matches 7 bases. The junction had 11 bases not matched to a gene; V was cut back by 3 bases and J by 4 bases. The CDR3 sequence is 16 residues long. In germline, CDR1 is PRHDT, CDR2 FYEKMQ (reference sequence). The CDR3 here is CASSFQGGLGGETQYF. The CDR3 nucleotides read TGTGCCAGCAGCTTCCAGGGAGGGCTCGGAGGAGAGACCCAGTACTTC.

The chain combines TRBV4-2 with TRBJ2-2, with 7 nucleotides matching TRBD2. Germline assignment: CDR1 LGHNA and CDR2 YNFKEQ. J gave up 8 bases and V 8 bases, and 17 bases lay outside the gene matches. The CDR3 has 16 amino acids. The CDR3 nucleotides are TGTGCCAGCCGGGACCTTGGGGCGGGAGCCGCGGGGGAGCTGTTTTTT. Its translation: CASRDLGAGAAGELFF.

The CDR3 region has the DNA TGCGCCAGCAGCTCAAGGCCTCAGACAGACGGCTACGAGCAGTACTTC. It specifies CASSSRPQTDGYEQYF. The V gene is TRBV5-1, the J gene TRBJ2-7; D may be TRBD1 (5 bases). Germline lookup yields CDR1 SGHRS and CDR2 YFSETQ. The CDR3 contains 16 residues. With 3 bases removed from V and 3 bases from J, the gap between germline ends came to 19 bases.

Notes on this clone: At one of its ends the junction is not consistent with the germline gene, which may arise from a read error. The rearrangement joins TRBV6-6 to TRBJ2-3; TRBD2 matches at 10 bases. Germline lookup yields CDR1 MNHNY and CDR2 SVGAGI (reference sequence). The CDR3 is 13 residues long. CDR3 sequence: CASSYSPEGLAEF. In nucleotides, the CDR3 is TGTGCCAGCAGTTACTCCCCGGAAGGACTAGCGGAATTT.

CDR3 residues: CASRSHRVQNTIYF. Here the CDR3 DNA reads TGTGCCAGCAGAAGCCACAGGGTTCAGAACACCATATATTTT. This chain uses TRBV28 with TRBJ1-3, with a weak D call TRBD1 (6 bases). Trimming stripped 6 bases from V and 7 bases from J, with 16 bases between. This CDR3 region has 14 residues. CDR1 is MDHEN and CDR2 is SYDVKM in the germline V gene.

The rearrangement joins TRBV5-1 to TRBJ2-2, with D possibly being TRBD1 (5 bases). The germline V gene has CDR1 SGHRS and CDR2 YFSETQ. V was trimmed by 1 base and J by 6 bases, leaving 16 bases between them. This CDR3 contains 16 residues. CDR3 region: CASSLWGFSTAGELFF. The CDR3 coding sequence is TGCGCCAGCAGCTTGTGGGGCTTTTCTACAGCCGGGGAGCTGTTTTTT.

J is TRBJ2-7 and V is TRBV18; 8 bases agree with TRBD2. V shed 6 bases, J shed 6 bases, and the junction held 10 bases outside the gene matches. The CDR3 contains 14 residues. Germline assignment: CDR1 KGHSH and CDR2 LQKENI. CDR3 in DNA: TGTGCCAGCTCCCTTGAGCCCGGGAGGGGCGAGCAGTACTTC. The encoded protein is CASSLEPGRGEQYF.

This clone was seen a single time. The chain joins TRBV6-6 to TRBJ1-5, with 7 bases that match TRBD1. CDR1 is MNHNY, CDR2 SVGAGI, per germline (reference sequence). This CDR3 spans 15 amino acids. J gave up 2 bases and V 6 bases, and 7 bases lay outside the gene matches. CDR3 residues: CASSDEGAGNQPQHF. DNA for the CDR3: TGTGCCAGCAGCGACGAGGGGGCAGGCAATCAGCCCCAGCATTTT.

The chain couples TRBV27 to TRBJ2-7, with 9 positions matching TRBD2. V dropped 3 bases and J dropped 3; count of bases not matched to a gene: 15. Germline V gene lookup returns CDR1 MNHEY and CDR2 SMNVEV (reference sequence). The CDR3 consists of 18 residues. CDR3 sequence: CASSFSIPLRGRVYEQYF. CDR3 DNA sequence: TGTGCCAGCAGTTTCAGCATCCCACTCCGCGGGAGGGTCTACGAGCAGTACTTC.

The chain uses TRBV5-4 and TRBJ2-7, with D possibly being TRBD1 (6 bases). This CDR3 spans 13 amino acids. Germline V gene sequence: CDR1 SGHNT, CDR2 YYREEE (reference sequence). Trimming stripped 3 bases from V and 1 base from J, with 8 bases between. CDR3 amino acids: CASSSRGSYEQYF. The CDR3 nucleotides are TGTGCCAGCAGCTCAAGGGGGTCCTACGAGCAGTACTTC.

The V gene is TRBV11-2, the J gene TRBJ1-1; D unresolved. CDR1 and CDR2 (germline): SGHAT, FQNNGV. V was pared by 1 base and J by 2 bases, with 8 bases between. The CDR3 consists of 14 residues. CDR3 DNA sequence: TGTGCCAGCAGCTTAGGTTCCAGTAACACTGAAGCTTTCTTT. It translates to CASSLGSSNTEAFF.

The chain links TRBV7-8 to TRBJ2-7, with 13 bases that match TRBD2. The CDR3 is 18 amino acids. Germline CDR1 and CDR2: SGHVS and FQNEAQ. V dropped 4 bases and J dropped 2; count of bases not matched to a gene: 11. CDR3 bases: TGTGCCAGCAGCTCTTGGACTAGCGGGAGATGGAGACCCTACGAGCAGTACTTC. This codes for CASSSWTSGRWRPYEQYF.

The genes are TRBV30 and TRBJ2-2; the match to TRBD2 covers 14 bases. The V gene's germline CDR1 is GTSNPN and CDR2 SVGIG (reference sequence). Trimming cost V 2 bases and J 6 bases; bases outside gene matches: 8. The CDR3 is made up of 17 amino acids. The CDR3 loop reads CAWSSLSGLAGAGELFF. DNA for the CDR3: TGTGCCTGGAGTTCACTATCGGGACTAGCGGGGGCCGGGGAGCTGTTTTTT.

The chain recombines TRBV6-6 with TRBJ1-5, with 9 bases fitting TRBD1. Germline loops: CDR1 MNHNY, CDR2 SVGAGI (reference sequence). The CDR3 length is 15 residues. The trim removed 8 bases at V and 4 bases at J, leaving 9 bases unmatched. CDR3 DNA: TGTGCCAGCGGTAGAGCGGGGACAGGGAATCAGCCCCAGCATTTT. It encodes CASGRAGTGNQPQHF.

The chain employs TRBV15 and TRBJ2-7; D is perhaps TRBD1 (6 bases). There are 15 residues in the CDR3. Trimming took 0 bases from V and 5 from J, leaving 14 bases between them. Germline V lookup: CDR1 LNHNV, CDR2 YYDKDF (reference sequence). DNA for the CDR3: TGTGCCACCAGCAGAGATAAAGGAAGGGGGAACGAGCAGTACTTC. Translation gives CATSRDKGRGNEQYF.

The rearrangement joins TRBV2 to TRBJ1-3; 10 nucleotides agree with TRBD1. With 6 bases clipped from V and 5 bases from J, the junction kept 4 bases outside the gene matches. CDR1 and CDR2 from the germline V gene are SNHLY and FYNNEI. CDR3 length equals 14 residues. The CDR3 bases are TGTGCCAGCAGGACAGGGGGCAGTCGAAACACCATATATTTT. Translation gives CASRTGGSRNTIYF.

The chain employs TRBV7-9 and TRBJ1-3; no clear D. The germline gives CDR1 SEHNR, CDR2 FQNEAQ (reference sequence). V lost 0 bases and J lost 6, with 12 bases in between. This CDR3 has 15 amino acids. CDR3 sequence: CASSLASVIVNTIYF. CDR3 sequence (DNA): TGTGCCAGCAGCTTAGCCTCCGTTATCGTAAACACCATATATTTT.

The gene calls are TRBV28 and TRBJ2-7; D gene ambiguous. V lost 7 bases and J lost 0, with 13 bases in between. Germline V lookup: CDR1 MDHEN, CDR2 SYDVKM. The CDR3 sequence is 14 residues long. CDR3 in DNA: TGTGCCAGCATCTCTCCATCCAGCTCCTACGAGCAGTACTTC. Its translation is CASISPSSSYEQYF.

J is TRBJ1-5 and V is TRBV4-1, with unresolved D. The CDR3 is 16 residues long. Germline CDR1 reads MGHRA; CDR2 reads YSYEKL. V lost 0 bases and J 6 bases, leaving 15 bases between the germline ends. Here the CDR3 reads CASSQDYTRRSQPQHF. For the CDR3, the DNA is TGCGCCAGCAGCCAAGATTACACCCGCCGGAGTCAGCCCCAGCATTTT.

The rearrangement links TRBV7-3 to TRBJ2-3; D is ambiguous. CDR3 length: 14 amino acids. The V end was cut by 3 bases, the J end by 4 bases, with 11 bases between. Germline loops: CDR1 SGHTA, CDR2 FQGTGA. CDR3 in amino acids: CASSFSARSDTQYF. In nucleotides, the CDR3 is TGTGCCAGCAGCTTTAGTGCCCGCTCAGATACGCAGTATTTT.

The chain employs TRBV4-1 and TRBJ2-3; 12 nucleotides align to TRBD2. The V segment lost 0 bases and the J segment 5 bases; nucleotides outside the gene matches: 6. Germline V gives CDR1 MGHRA, CDR2 YSYEKL. The CDR3 spans 17 residues. The CDR3 spells CASSQEGLAGGRDTQYF. The DNA of the CDR3 is TGCGCCAGCAGCCAAGAAGGGCTAGCGGGGGGGCGAGATACGCAGTATTTT.

This rearrangement joins TRBV5-5 to TRBJ2-5, with TRBD1 as a possible D gene (6 bases). Germline-derived CDR1 and CDR2 are SGHKS and YYEKEE (reference sequence). The CDR3 runs 15 residues. Between the trimmed V and J ends, which lost 4 bases and 4 bases, there was a span of 17 bases. The CDR3 region is CASSVAPQGIETQYF. CDR3 DNA: TGTGCCAGCAGCGTTGCACCCCAGGGGATAGAGACCCAGTACTTC.

V gene TRBV4-2 combines with J gene TRBJ1-1, with a tentative D call TRBD1 (6 bases). Germline CDR1 is LGHNA and CDR2 is YNFKEQ. The CDR3 sequence is 14 residues long. The V end lost 0 bases, the J end lost 1 base, and 6 bases lay between the germline ends. The CDR3 sequence is CASSQEQGNTEAFF. The CDR3 DNA is TGTGCCAGCAGCCAAGAACAGGGGAACACTGAAGCTTTCTTT.

This rearrangement joins TRBV30 to TRBJ2-2; 9 positions match TRBD2. The junction had 7 bases not matched to a gene; V was cut back by 5 bases and J by 6 bases. CDR3 length: 14 residues. Germline V gives CDR1 GTSNPN, CDR2 SVGIG (reference sequence). The CDR3 sequence: CAWVAGEVSGELFF. CDR3 sequence (DNA): TGTGCCTGGGTAGCGGGAGAGGTGTCCGGGGAGCTGTTTTTT.